This TCR beta chain was identified during a study of PD-L1 blockade in urothelial cancer. Study-level background: Blood was evaluated 3 weeks (second dose) and 6 weeks after therapy began. Typically, measured as a median, blood samples had about 140,000 T cells. Whole-study findings and limits: Pretreatment TCR clonality in blood under the median foretold superior survival.

Trimming at V came to 3 bases and at J to 14 bases, leaving 9 bases not matched to a gene. The CDR3 totals 13 residues. Germline CDR1 reads SGHDT; CDR2 reads YYEEEE. The time point here: peripheral blood 6 weeks after treatment start. Pretreatment sampling and on-treatment sampling together yielded between 1 and 8 samples for each patient. On this clone: The antigen is not known.

Measured with immunoSEQ multiplex PCR; TCRdb has only the in-frame clones, and not every one. The sample has 100,000 to 150,000 clones; more than 75% are singletons. This specimen consisted of PBMCs, obtained around atezolizumab (anti-PD-L1) treatment. This TCR came from a man aged 45-65 years with urothelial cancer. The rearrangement uses TRBV5-6 and TRBJ1-2; TRBD1 matches at 11 bases. The CDR3 DNA reads TGTGCCAGCAGCTCCGGGACAGGGGGACTTGGAACCTTC. Protein: CASSSGTGGLGTF.